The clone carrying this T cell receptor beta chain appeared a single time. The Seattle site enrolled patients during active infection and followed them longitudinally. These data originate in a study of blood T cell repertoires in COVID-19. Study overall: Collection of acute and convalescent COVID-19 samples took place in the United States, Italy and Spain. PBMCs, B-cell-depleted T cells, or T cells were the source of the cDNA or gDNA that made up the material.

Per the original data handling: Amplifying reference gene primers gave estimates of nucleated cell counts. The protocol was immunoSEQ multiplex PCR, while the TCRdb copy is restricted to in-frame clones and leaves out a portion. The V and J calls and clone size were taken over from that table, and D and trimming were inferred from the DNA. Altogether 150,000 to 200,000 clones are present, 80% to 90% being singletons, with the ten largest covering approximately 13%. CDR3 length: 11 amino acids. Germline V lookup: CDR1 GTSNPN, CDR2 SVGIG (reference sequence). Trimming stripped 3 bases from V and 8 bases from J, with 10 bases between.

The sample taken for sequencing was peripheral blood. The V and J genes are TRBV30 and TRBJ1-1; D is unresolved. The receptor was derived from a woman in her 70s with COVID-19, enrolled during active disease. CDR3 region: CAWRSNSEAFF. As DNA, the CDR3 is TGTGCCTGGAGGTCGAACAGCGAAGCTTTCTTT.